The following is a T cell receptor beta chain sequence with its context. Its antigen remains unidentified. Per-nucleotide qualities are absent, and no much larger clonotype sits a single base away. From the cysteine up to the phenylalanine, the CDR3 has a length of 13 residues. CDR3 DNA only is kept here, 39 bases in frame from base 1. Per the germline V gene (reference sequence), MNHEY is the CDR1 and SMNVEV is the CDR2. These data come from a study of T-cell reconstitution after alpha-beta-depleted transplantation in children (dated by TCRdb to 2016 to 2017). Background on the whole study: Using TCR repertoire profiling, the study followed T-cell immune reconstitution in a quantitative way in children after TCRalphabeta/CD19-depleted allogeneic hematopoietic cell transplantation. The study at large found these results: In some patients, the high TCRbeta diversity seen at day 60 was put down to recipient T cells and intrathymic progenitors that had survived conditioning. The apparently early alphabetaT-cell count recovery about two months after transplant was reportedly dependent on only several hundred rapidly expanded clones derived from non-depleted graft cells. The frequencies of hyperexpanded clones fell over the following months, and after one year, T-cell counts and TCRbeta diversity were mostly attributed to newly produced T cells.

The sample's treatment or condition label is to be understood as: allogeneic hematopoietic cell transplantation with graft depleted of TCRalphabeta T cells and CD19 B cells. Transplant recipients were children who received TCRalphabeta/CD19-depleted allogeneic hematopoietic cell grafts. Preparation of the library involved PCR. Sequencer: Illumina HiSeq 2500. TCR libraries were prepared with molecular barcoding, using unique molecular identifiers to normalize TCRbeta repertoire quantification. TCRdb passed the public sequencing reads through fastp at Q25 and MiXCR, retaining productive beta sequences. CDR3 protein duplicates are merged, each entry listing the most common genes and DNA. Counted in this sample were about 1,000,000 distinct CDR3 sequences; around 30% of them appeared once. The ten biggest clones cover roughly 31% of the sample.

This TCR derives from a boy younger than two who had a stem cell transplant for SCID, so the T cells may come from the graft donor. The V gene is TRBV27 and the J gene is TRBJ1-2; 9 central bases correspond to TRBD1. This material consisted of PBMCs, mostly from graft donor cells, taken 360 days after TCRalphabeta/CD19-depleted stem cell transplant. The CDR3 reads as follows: CDYGQGRGYGYTF. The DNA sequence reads TGTGATTACGGACAGGGGCGGGGATATGGCTACACCTTC.